This entry features one T cell receptor (beta chain) sequence. The antigen is not known. The data originate from a study of monozygotic twins with cystic fibrosis. Measured with immunoSEQ multiplex PCR; TCRdb has only the in-frame clones, and not every one. The table lists around 25,000 clones, 96% of them singletons. Overall study results and limits: Clonality was generally low (median roughly 0.01), higher in the most severe patients.

Germline CDR1 is SGHKS and CDR2 is YYEKEE (reference sequence). V lost 4 bases and J 1 base, leaving 19 bases between the germline ends. CDR3 size: 17 residues. This chain connects TRBV5-5 to TRBJ2-3, with D possibly being TRBD2 (6 bases). This receptor was identified in a girl aged 2 to 9 with cystic fibrosis. Sequencing input: blood. For the CDR3, the DNA is TGTGCCAGCAGCGTGGAGGGTTTGAACTTGGGCACAGATACGCAGTATTTT. It encodes CASSVEGLNLGTDTQYF. Supplemented by reference TRBV5-5 and TRBJ2-3, the full variable domain reads DAGVTQSPTHLIKTRGQQVTLRCSPISGHKSVSWYQQVLGQGPQFIFQYYEKEERGRGNFPDRFSARQFPNYSSELNVNALLLGDSALYLCASSVEGLNLGTDTQYFGPGTRLTVL.